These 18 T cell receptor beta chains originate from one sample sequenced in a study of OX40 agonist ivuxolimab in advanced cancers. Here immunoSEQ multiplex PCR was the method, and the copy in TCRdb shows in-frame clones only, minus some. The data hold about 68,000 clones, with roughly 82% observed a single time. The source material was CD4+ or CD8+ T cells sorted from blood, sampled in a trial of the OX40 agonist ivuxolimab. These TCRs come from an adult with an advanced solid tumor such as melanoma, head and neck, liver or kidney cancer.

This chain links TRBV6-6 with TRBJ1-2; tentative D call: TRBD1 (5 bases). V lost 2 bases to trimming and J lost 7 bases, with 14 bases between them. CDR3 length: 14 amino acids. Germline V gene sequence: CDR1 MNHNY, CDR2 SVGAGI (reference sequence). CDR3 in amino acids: CASSYGALGSGYTF. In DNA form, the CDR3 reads TGTGCCAGCAGTTACGGGGCATTAGGGAGTGGCTACACCTTC.

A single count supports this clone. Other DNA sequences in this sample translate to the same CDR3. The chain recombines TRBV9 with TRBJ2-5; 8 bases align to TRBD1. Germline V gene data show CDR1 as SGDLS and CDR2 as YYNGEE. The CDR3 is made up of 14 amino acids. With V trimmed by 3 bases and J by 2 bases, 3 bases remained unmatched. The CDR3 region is CASSAGQAQETQYF. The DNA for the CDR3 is TGTGCCAGCAGCGCGGGACAGGCTCAAGAGACCCAGTACTTC.

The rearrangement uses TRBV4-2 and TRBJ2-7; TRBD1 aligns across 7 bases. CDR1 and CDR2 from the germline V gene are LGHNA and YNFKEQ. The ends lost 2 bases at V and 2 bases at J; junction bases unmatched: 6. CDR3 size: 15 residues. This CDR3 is CASSQPDRDAYEQYF. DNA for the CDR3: TGTGCCAGCAGCCAACCCGACAGGGACGCCTACGAGCAGTACTTC.

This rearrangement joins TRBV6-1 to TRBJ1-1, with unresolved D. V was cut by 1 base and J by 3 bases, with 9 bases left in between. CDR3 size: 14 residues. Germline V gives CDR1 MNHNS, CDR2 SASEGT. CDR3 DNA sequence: TGTGCCAGCAGTGAAGAAGGGATGTACACTGAAGCTTTCTTT. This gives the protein CASSEEGMYTEAFF.

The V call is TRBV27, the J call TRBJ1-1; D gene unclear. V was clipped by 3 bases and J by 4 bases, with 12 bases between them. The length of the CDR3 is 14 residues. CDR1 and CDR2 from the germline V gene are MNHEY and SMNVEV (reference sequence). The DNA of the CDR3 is TGTGCCAGCAGTTTTAGAGGTAGGCCCACTGAAGCTTTCTTT. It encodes CASSFRGRPTEAFF.

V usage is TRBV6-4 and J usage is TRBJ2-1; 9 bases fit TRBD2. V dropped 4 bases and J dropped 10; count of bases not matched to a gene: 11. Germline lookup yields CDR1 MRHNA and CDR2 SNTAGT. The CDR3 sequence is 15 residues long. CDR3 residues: CASSVFGGGAREQFF. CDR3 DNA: TGTGCCAGCAGTGTATTTGGCGGGGGGGCTCGCGAGCAGTTCTTC.

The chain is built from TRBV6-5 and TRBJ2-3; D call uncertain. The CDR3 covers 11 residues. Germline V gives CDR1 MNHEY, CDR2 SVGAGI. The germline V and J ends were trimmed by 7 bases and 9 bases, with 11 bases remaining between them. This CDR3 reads CASTQSDTQYF. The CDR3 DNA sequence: TGTGCCAGCACCCAGAGTGACACGCAGTATTTT.

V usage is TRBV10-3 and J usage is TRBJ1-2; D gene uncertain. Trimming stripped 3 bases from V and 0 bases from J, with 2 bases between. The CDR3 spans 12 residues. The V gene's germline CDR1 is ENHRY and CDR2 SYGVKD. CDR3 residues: CAISDSNYGYTF. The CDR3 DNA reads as TGTGCCATCAGTGACTCTAACTATGGCTACACCTTC.

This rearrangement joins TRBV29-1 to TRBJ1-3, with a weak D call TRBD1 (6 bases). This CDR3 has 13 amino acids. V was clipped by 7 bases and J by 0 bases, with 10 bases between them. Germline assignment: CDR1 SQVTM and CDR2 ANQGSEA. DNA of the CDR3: TGCAGCGCTACAGGGAACTCTGGAAACACCATATATTTT. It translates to CSATGNSGNTIYF.

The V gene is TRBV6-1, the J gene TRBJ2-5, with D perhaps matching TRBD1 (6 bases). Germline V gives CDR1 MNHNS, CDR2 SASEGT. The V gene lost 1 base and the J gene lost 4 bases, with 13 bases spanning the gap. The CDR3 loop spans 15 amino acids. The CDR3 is CASSEDRVYRETQYF. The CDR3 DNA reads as TGTGCCAGCAGTGAAGACAGGGTTTATAGAGAGACCCAGTACTTC.

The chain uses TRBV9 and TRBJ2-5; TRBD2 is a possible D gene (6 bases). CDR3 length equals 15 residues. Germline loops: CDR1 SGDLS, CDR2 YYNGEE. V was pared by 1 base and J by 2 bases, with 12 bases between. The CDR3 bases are TGTGCCAGCAGCGTATTCAGCGGGTTACAAGAGACCCAGTACTTC. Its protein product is CASSVFSGLQETQYF.

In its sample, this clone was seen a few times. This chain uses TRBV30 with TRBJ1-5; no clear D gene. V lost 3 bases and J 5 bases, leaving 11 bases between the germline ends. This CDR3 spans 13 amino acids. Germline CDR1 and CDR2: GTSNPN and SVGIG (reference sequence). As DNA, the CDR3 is TGTGCCTGGAGCGAGGATGGGGATCAGCCCCAGCATTTT. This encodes CAWSEDGDQPQHF.

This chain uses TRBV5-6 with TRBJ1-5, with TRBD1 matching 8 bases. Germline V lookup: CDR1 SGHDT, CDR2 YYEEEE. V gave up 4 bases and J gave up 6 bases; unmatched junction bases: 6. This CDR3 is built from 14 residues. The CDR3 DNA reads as TGTGCCAGCAGCCCCGGACAGGGAGGTCAGCCCCAGCATTTT. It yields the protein CASSPGQGGQPQHF.

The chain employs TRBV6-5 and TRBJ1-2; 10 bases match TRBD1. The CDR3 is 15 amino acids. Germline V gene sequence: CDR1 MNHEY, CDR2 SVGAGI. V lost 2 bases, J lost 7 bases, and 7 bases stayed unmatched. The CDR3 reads CASSYLGQGTSGYTF. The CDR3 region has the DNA TGTGCCAGCAGTTACCTGGGACAGGGGACGAGTGGCTACACCTTC.

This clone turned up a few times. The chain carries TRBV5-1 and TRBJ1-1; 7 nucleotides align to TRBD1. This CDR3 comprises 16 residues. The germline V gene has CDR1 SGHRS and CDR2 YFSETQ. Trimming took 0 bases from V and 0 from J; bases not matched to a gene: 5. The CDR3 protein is CASSLGQGRMNTEAFF. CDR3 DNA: TGCGCCAGCAGCTTGGGACAGGGCCGAATGAACACTGAAGCTTTCTTT.

The CDR3 region is CASNGDRGPVGVNEQFF. As DNA, the CDR3 is TGCGCCAGCAACGGGGACAGGGGGCCGGTGGGTGTCAATGAGCAGTTCTTC. This chain links TRBV4-1 with TRBJ2-1; 12 bases align to TRBD1. V was pared by 7 bases and J by 6 bases, with 13 bases of the junction left unmatched. Looked up from germline, CDR1 is MGHRA and CDR2 is YSYEKL. The CDR3 extends over 17 amino acids.

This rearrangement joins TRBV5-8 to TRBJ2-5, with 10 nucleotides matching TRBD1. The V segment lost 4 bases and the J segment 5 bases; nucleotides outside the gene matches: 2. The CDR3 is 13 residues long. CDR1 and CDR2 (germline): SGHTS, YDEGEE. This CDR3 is CASSADRGETQYF. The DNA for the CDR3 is TGTGCCAGCAGCGCGGACAGGGGGGAGACCCAGTACTTC.

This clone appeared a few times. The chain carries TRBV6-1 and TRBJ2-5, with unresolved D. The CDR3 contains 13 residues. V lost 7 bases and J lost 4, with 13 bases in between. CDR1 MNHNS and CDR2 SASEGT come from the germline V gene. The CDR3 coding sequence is TGTGCCAGCATGGAGCCTCGGAGAGAGACCCAGTACTTC. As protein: CASMEPRRETQYF.